This record concerns one TCR beta chain sequence. The table came from immunoSEQ multiplex PCR; TCRdb's copy has only in-frame clones and leaves some out. The sample contains around 180,000 clones, 88% of which appear only once. This sample was included in a study of radiation and T cells in renal cell carcinoma. Time point reported: blood 4 weeks post-SBRT, at nephrectomy. Treatment given: 15 Gy SBRT to primary tumor, nephrectomy 4 weeks later. Nephrectomy followed 15 Gy stereotactic body radiation by 4 weeks. The patient's renal cell carcinoma had clear cell pathology. The CDR3 totals 13 residues. The V and J ends lost 7 bases and 6 bases respectively, with 16 bases between them. Germline CDR1 and CDR2: MNHEY and SVGAGI.

This sequence joins TRBV6-5 and TRBJ2-7; D is unclear. This receptor was obtained from a woman between 50 and 59 years old with renal cell carcinoma. The input for sequencing was blood, taken from a patient whose treatment included radiotherapy and nephrectomy. The CDR3 DNA sequence: TGTGCCAGCATGCCTGGACCCTGGGGCGAGCAGTACTTC. This translates into CASMPGPWGEQYF.